The clone carrying this T cell receptor beta chain was recorded at least ten times. This record comes from a study of human T cells and chemical hapten exposure. Looking at the study overall: Mainly, slight library volume differences in the pool made TCR yields vary.

The time point: patch test 1, 2 weeks after DPC sensitization. Treatment of the sample: therapeutic diphenylcyclopropenone sensitization with weekly scalp DPC. A single record per CDR3 protein comes from TCRdb applying MiXCR to the RACE reads. The table records around 100,000 distinct CDR3 sequences, more than 9.5% of them present only once. V dropped 6 bases and J dropped 2 bases, with 18 bases sitting between them. CDR1 is DFQATT and CDR2 is SNEGSKA in the germline V gene (reference sequence). The CDR3 totals 15 residues. The chain has TRBV20-1 and TRBJ2-3; D is perhaps TRBD1 (6 bases). Sample: whole blood, taken in connection with sensitization to the hapten diphenylcyclopropenone (DPC). The source is a woman aged 40 to 49 with alopecia areata. Some clones in this sample may be carry-over from other donors' samples. CDR3 coding DNA: TGCAGTGCCCCGTGGGCAGGGGTGGACACAGATACGCAGTATTTT. Translation: CSAPWAGVDTDTQYF.